The clone carrying this TCR beta chain was seen a single time. These data are taken from a study of shared clonotypes between healthy human individuals. Trimming left V 2 bases short and J 4 bases short, with 9 bases between. CDR3 length: 13 amino acids. Germline lookup yields CDR1 SGDLS and CDR2 YYNGEE. Repertoires were generated with immunoSEQ multiplex PCR, while TCRdb's copy carries only in-frame clones and drops some. The sample includes about 2,100,000 clones, more than 85% of them seen just once. It was CD45RO-negative cells, positively selected for CCR7, that made up naive CD8 cells, with terminally differentiated effector memory CD45RA+ cells excluded.

The source of this sequence is a man aged 18 to 35 in good health. Some clones in this sample may be carry-over from other donors' samples. The source material was naive CD8+ T cells from PBMCs. The V gene is TRBV9, the J gene TRBJ1-2, with D perhaps TRBD1 (5 bases). Here the CDR3 DNA reads TGTGCCAGCAGCGTCGGCAGGGCCTATGGCTACACCTTC. This codes for CASSVGRAYGYTF.